Detailed here is one TCR beta chain. This clonotype was detected ten times or more. It lacks a known antigen. Per-base quality was not reported, and no clone a single base away is much larger than it. The treatment or condition label of this sample denotes: allogeneic hematopoietic cell transplantation with graft depleted of TCRalphabeta T cells and CD19 B cells. TCRalphabeta/CD19-depleted allogeneic hematopoietic cell grafts were given to the transplant recipients, all of whom were children. This entry belongs to a study of T-cell reconstitution after alpha-beta-depleted transplantation in children (dated by TCRdb to 2015 to 2016). For the wider study: Using TCR repertoire profiling, the study quantitatively followed how T-cell immune reconstitution unfolded in children after TCRalphabeta/CD19-depleted allogeneic hematopoietic cell transplantation.

Library method: PCR. Instrument on record: Illumina HiSeq 2500. TCR library preparation used molecular barcoding, with unique molecular identifiers applied to normalize quantification of the TCRbeta repertoire. TCRdb's own reprocessing of the public reads used fastp at Q25 and MiXCR and kept productive beta chains. A single entry per CDR3 protein holds the most common genes and DNA from its merged rows. The sample includes 350,000 to 500,000 distinct CDR3 sequences, with approximately 42% observed a single time. The ten largest make up approximately 30% of the sample. Broad study findings and their caveats: The high TCRbeta diversity at day 60 in some patients was ascribed to recipient T cells and intrathymic progenitors that had survived conditioning. Hyperexpanded clone frequencies declined over subsequent months; after one year, T-cell counts and TCRbeta diversity were mostly attributed to newly produced T cells. About two months after transplant, the apparently early recovery of alphabetaT-cell counts reportedly depended on just several hundred clones that had expanded rapidly and came from non-depleted graft cells.

CDR3 length: 15 amino acids, cysteine to phenylalanine. Kept here is only the CDR3 DNA, which spans 45 bases and is read in frame from base 1. Sequences SGHRS (CDR1) and YFSETQ (CDR2) are obtained from the germline V gene. V is clipped by 1 base and J by 0 bases, and the sequence between their germline boundaries is 11 bases long. The sequences come from PBMCs, collected before TCRalphabeta/CD19-depleted stem cell transplant. The chain uses TRBV5-1 and TRBJ2-7, with no D gene named confidently. The TCR originated in a girl aged 2-10 years with aplastic anemia, due to receive a stem cell transplant. The base sequence is TGCGCCAGCAGCTTGAACGGGCTGAGCTCCTACGAGCAGTACTTC. It codes for CASSLNGLSSYEQYF.